Here is one TCR beta chain with its context. The clone's antigen remains unknown. Base quality data are lacking; no much larger clone is found one base away. The source of the sample is a study of cytotoxic CD8 clonotypes in ibrutinib-treated CLL (dated by TCRdb to about 2021). General notes on the study: The cohort was composed of approximately 11 relapsed/refractory and about 15 treatment-naive patients; IGHV unmutated status was identified in 17 patients. Responses were partial in roughly 25 patients and complete in 2; after median approximately 66 months follow-up, about 14 stayed in remission and approximately 12 progressed. Samples at response were collected after a median of roughly twelve months of treatment, with a range of roughly 6 to 40 months. On average, each sample yielded around 250,000 productive templates and 94,082 productive rearrangements. Longitudinal samples were obtainable from about 30% of the roughly 90 participants in the trial. Cryopreserved peripheral blood mononuclear cells were collected before treatment, at response, and at either disease progression or sustained remission. Results the study describes overall, beyond this receptor: Public clonotypes were rare and either shrank or stayed stable during treatment, and the rise in clonality at ibrutinib response reflected expansion of private clonotypes. At ibrutinib response clonality went up, during sustained remission it held steady, and at progression it dropped back toward baseline. Baseline clonality exceeded that of age-matched healthy donors and correlated strongly with circulating CD8+ T-cell counts. Sampling times were not matched between patients in sustained remission and patients whose disease was progressing, and lymph node repertoires were not examined.

For TCR beta library preparation, roughly 2 micrograms of genomic DNA were isolated from cryopreserved PBMCs. High-throughput TCR beta sequencing was performed on longitudinal blood samples from CLL patients receiving ibrutinib monotherapy. The patients took part in an open-label, single-center phase 2 trial of ibrutinib monotherapy. V is clipped by 3 bases and J by 0 bases, and the sequence between their germline boundaries is 9 bases long. From the cysteine up to the phenylalanine, the CDR3 has a length of 14 residues. The read is trimmed to its CDR3 DNA, 42 bases read in frame from base 1. As encoded in the germline V gene, CDR1 is LGHNA while CDR2 is YNFKEQ. A MiSeq instrument was used for deep resolution sequencing, which targeted depths ranging from 1 in 1 million up to 1 in 200,000 T cells, with coverage averaging 10x for each clonotype. The immunoSEQ hsTCRB Kit was used to generate the TCR beta libraries. The authors processed their data as follows. The data were analyzed with ImmunoSEQ Analyzer and ImmunoSEQ Data Assistant, and V, D and J gene assignments followed IMGT definitions. Clonality, which ranges from 0 to 1, was calculated as one minus the normalized Shannon entropy of productive rearrangement frequencies. Only overrepresented clonotypes making up at least 0.05% of the repertoire of each patient were included in the public clonotype analysis. About a dozen age-matched healthy donor repertoires from immuneACCESS were used as controls for clonality. TCRdb obtained this table from immuneACCESS and retained in-frame rearrangements with V and J assigned. These tables miss some clones; where compared with another copy, unresolved V genes account for less than half of the shortfall, and the remainder is unexplained. V and J calls and clone size are as listed in that table; D and trimming were resolved from the DNA. This sample gives 300,000 to 350,000 clones in total; roughly 79% of them show up just once. The biggest ten clones account for about 6.3% of the sample.

The receptor was isolated from a human donor with chronic lymphocytic leukemia. The rearranged chain carries TRBV4-2 and TRBJ2-7; the D gene is perhaps TRBD2, on 6 matching bases. The source material was PBMCs, sampled before ibrutinib treatment. Read as DNA, the sequence is TGTGCCAGCAGCCAGGACTACGGCTCCTACGAGCAGTACTTC. Translation gives CASSQDYGSYEQYF.